The clone carrying this T cell receptor delta chain was recorded a few times. Its antigen is not identified. The trim removed 3 bases at V and 0 bases at J, leaving 22 bases unmatched. The CDR3 has 21 residues. The germline CDR1 and CDR2 sequences are TSWWSYY and QGS. The data derive from a study of Vδ1+ human thymocytes. Regarding the study as a whole: TRD repertoires were essentially private, unlike widely shared TRG clonotypes. Unlike peripheral blood Vdelta1+ controls, thymic delta-chain sequences included 15% to 25% Vdelta2 and few Vdelta3. Highly polyclonal TRG and TRD repertoires with Gaussian CDR3 length distributions appeared in thymus.

The sorted cells were CD3+ Vdelta1+ Vdelta2- thymocytes from alphabeta-depleted thymus. Extracted RNA was reverse transcribed into cDNA. Multiplex PCR used pooled V-gene forward primers and a constant-region reverse primer to amplify CDR3s. TCRdb made new clone calls on the multiplex PCR reads using CATT. Of under 85,000 delta-chain clones in the sample, approximately 34% were seen once. Material: Vdelta1+ gamma-delta thymocytes from the thymus. As to subset: FACS-sorted CD3+ TCRalphabeta- TCRVdelta1+ TCRVdelta2- thymocytes. The receptor's source is a boy younger than two who had congenital heart surgery. The chain links TRDV1 to TRDJ1; 7 positions agree with TRDD3. The CDR3 region has the DNA TGTGCTCTTGGGGAGCTCGTATTTAGCCTACGGACTGGGGAGTACACCGATAAACTCATCTTT. As protein: CALGELVFSLRTGEYTDKLIF.